This T cell receptor beta chain was obtained from a study of human T cells and chemical hapten exposure. The study's findings and limits: With patch test score, the counts of PT1 expanded TCRs showed a positive correlation.

Stated time point: pre-sensitization, week 0. As to treatment: therapeutic diphenylcyclopropenone sensitization with weekly scalp DPC. In this sample, this clonotype turned up a few times. What it binds is not known. One entry per CDR3 protein results from TCRdb running MiXCR on the RACE reads. The table has roughly 250,000 distinct CDR3 sequences, 8.6% seen once; the top ten hold 2.3%. V lost 4 bases to trimming and J lost 0 bases, with 10 bases between them. CDR1 and CDR2 from the germline V gene are SGDLS and YYNGEE. This CDR3 spans 15 amino acids. The J gene is TRBJ2-2, the V gene TRBV9; no definite D call. The TCR sequence derives from a woman in her thirties or forties with alopecia areata. Some clones in this sample may be carry-over from other donors' samples. The source was whole blood, collected in connection with sensitization to the hapten diphenylcyclopropenone (DPC). CDR3 nucleotides: TGTGCCAGCAGCCCCAGAGACTCGAACACCGGGGAGCTGTTTTTT. Encoded protein: CASSPRDSNTGELFF. Based on the CDR3 plus reference TRBV9 and TRBJ2-2, the full variable domain is DSGVTQTPKHLITATGQRVTLRCSPRSGDLSVYWYQQSLDQGLQFLIQYYNGEERAKGNILERFSAQQFPDLHSELNLSSLELGDSALYFCASSPRDSNTGELFFGEGSRLTVL.